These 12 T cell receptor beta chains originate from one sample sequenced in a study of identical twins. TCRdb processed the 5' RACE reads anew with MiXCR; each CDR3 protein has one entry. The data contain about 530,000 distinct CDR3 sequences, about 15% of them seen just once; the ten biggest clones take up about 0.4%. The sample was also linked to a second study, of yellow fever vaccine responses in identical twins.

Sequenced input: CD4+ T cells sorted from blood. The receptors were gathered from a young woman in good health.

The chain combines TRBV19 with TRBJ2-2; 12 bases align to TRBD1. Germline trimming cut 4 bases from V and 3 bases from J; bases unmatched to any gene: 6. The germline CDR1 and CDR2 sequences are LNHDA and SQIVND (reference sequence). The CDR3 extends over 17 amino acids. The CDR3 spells CASSKGQGAKDTGELFF. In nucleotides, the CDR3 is TGTGCCAGTAGTAAGGGACAGGGGGCTAAGGACACCGGGGAGCTGTTTTTT. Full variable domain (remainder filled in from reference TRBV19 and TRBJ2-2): DGGITQSPKYLFRKEGQNVTLSCEQNLNHDAMYWYRQDPGQGLRLIYYSQIVNDFQKGDIAEGYSVSREKKESFPLTVTSAQKNPTAFYLCASSKGQGAKDTGELFFGEGSRLTVL.

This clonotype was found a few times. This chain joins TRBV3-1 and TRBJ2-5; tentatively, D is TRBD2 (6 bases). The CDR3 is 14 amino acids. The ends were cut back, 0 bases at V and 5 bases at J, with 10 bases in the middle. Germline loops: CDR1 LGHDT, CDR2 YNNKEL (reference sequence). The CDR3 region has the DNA TGTGCCAGCAGCCAAGAGGGACTGCGGGAGACCCAGTACTTC. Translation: CASSQEGLRETQYF.

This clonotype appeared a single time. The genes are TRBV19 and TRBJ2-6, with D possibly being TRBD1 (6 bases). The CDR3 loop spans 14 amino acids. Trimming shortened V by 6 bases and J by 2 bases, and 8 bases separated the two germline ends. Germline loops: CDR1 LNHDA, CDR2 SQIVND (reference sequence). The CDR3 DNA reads TGTGCCAGTAGGGACAGCACTGGGGCCAACGTCCTGACTTTC. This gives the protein CASRDSTGANVLTF. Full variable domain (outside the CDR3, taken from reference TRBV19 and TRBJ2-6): DGGITQSPKYLFRKEGQNVTLSCEQNLNHDAMYWYRQDPGQGLRLIYYSQIVNDFQKGDIAEGYSVSREKKESFPLTVTSAQKNPTAFYLCASRDSTGANVLTFGAGSRLTVL.

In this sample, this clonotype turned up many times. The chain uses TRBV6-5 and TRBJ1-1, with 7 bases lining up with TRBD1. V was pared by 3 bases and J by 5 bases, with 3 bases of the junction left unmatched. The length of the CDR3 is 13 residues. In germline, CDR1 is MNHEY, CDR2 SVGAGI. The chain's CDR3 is CASSYDRATEAFF. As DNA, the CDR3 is TGTGCCAGCAGTTATGACAGGGCGACTGAAGCTTTCTTT.

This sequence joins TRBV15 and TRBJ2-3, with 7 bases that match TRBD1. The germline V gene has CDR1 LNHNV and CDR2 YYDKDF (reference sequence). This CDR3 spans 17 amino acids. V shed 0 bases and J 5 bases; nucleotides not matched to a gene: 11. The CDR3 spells CATSRDWRVAGGDTQYF. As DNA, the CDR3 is TGTGCCACCAGCAGAGATTGGCGCGTCGCAGGGGGAGATACGCAGTATTTT.

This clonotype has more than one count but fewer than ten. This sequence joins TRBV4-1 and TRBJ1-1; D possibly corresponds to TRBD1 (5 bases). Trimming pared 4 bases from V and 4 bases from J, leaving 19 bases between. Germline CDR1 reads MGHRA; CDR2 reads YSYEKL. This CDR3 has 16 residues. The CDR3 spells CASSPPRTSPGTEAFF. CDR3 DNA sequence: TGCGCCAGCAGCCCACCCAGGACAAGCCCTGGCACTGAAGCTTTCTTT.

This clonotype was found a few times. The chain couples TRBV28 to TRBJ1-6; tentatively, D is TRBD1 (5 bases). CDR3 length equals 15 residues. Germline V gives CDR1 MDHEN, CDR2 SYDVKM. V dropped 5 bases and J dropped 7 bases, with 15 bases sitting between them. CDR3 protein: CASSTPGGENSPLHF. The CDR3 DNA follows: TGTGCCAGCAGTACCCCCGGGGGGGAGAATTCACCCCTCCACTTT. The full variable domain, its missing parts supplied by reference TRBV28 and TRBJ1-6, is DVKVTQSSRYLVKRTGEKVFLECVQDMDHENMFWYRQDPGLGLRLIYFSYDVKMKEKGDIPEGYSVSREKKERFSLILESASTNQTSMYLCASSTPGGENSPLHFGNGTRLTVT.

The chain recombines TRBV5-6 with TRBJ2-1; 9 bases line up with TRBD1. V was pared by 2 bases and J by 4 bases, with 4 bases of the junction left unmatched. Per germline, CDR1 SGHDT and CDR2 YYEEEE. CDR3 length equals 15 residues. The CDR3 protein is CASSFDRGGYNEQFF. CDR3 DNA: TGTGCCAGCAGCTTCGACAGGGGGGGGTACAATGAGCAGTTCTTC.

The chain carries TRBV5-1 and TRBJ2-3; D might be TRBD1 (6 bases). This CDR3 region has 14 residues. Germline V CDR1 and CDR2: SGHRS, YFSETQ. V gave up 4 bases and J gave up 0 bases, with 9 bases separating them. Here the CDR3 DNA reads TGCGCCAGCAGCCGGGACATTAGCACAGATACGCAGTATTTT. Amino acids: CASSRDISTDTQYF.

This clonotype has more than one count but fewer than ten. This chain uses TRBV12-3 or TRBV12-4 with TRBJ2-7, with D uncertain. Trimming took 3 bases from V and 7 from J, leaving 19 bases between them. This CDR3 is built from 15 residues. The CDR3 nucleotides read TGTGCCAGCAGTTTCGGACGGAGCCCCTCTGGAGAGCAGTACTTC. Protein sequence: CASSFGRSPSGEQYF.

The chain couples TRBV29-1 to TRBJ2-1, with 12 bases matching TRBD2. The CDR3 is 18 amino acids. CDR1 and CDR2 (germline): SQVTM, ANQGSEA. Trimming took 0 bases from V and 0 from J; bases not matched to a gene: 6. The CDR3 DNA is TGCAGCGTTGAAGATCGCCTAGCGGGGGGGAGCTCCTACAATGAGCAGTTCTTC. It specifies CSVEDRLAGGSSYNEQFF.

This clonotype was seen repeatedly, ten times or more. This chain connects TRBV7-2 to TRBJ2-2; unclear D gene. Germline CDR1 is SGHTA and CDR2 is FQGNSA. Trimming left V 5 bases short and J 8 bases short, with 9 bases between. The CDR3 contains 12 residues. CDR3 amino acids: CASSHDLGELFF. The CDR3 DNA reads TGTGCCAGCAGCCATGACTTGGGGGAGCTGTTTTTT.